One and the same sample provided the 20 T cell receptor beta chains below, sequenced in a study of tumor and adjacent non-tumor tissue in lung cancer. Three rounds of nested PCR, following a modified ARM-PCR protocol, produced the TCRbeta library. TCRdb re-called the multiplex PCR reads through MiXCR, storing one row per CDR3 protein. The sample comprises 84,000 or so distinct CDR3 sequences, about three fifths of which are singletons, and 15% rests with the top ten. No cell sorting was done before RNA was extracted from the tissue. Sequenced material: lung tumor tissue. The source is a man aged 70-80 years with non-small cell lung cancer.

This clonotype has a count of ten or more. CDR3 nucleotides: TGCAGCGTTGAACAAATAGCCTCCTACAATGAGCAGTTCTTC. This sequence encodes CSVEQIASYNEQFF. The V gene is TRBV29-1, the J gene TRBJ2-1; D remains ambiguous. The CDR3 loop spans 14 amino acids. V lost 2 bases and J 0 bases, leaving 8 bases between the germline ends. The V gene's germline CDR1 is SQVTM and CDR2 ANQGSEA.

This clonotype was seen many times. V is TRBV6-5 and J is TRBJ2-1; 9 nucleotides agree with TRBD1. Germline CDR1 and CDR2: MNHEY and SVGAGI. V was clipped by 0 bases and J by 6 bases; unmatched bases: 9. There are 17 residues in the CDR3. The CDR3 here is CASSYSGTGFSGNEQFF. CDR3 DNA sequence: TGTGCCAGCAGTTACTCCGGGACAGGGTTTTCGGGCAATGAGCAGTTCTTC.

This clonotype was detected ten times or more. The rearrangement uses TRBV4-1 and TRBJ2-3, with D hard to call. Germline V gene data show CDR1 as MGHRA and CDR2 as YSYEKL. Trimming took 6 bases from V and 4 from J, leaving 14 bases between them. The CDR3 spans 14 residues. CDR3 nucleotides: TGCGCCAGCAGGTCATCGCATGCCGCAGATACGCAGTATTTT. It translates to CASRSSHAADTQYF.

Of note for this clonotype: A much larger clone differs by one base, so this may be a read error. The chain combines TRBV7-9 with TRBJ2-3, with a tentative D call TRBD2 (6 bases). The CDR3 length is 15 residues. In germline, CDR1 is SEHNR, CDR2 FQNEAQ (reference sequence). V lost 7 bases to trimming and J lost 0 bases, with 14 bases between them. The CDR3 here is CASNFVGSSTDTQYF. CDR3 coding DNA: TGTGCCAGCAACTTCGTCGGGAGTAGCACAGATACGCAGTATTTT.

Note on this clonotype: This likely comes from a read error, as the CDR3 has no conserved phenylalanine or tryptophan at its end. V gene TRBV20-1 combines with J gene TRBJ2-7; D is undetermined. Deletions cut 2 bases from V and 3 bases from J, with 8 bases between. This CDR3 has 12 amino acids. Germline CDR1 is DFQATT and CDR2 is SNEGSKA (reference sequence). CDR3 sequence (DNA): TGCAGTGCTAGACAGAACGACTACGAGCAGTACTCC. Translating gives CSARQNDYEQYS.

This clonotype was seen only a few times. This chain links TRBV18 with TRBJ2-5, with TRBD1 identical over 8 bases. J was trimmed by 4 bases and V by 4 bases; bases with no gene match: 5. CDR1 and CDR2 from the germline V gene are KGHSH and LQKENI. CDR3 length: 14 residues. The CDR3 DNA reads TGTGCCAGCTCACGACAGGGGACGATAGAGACCCAGTACTTC. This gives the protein CASSRQGTIETQYF.

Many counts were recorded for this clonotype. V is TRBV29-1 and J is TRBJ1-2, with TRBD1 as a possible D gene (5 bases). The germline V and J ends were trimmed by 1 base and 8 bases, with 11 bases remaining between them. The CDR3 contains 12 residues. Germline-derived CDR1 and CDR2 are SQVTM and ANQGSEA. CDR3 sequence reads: CSVEVYGAGYTF. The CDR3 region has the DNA TGCAGCGTTGAAGTGTATGGGGCGGGCTACACCTTC.

CDR3 sequence (DNA): TGTGCCAGCAGTTACTCAAACCTACCAACGGGCCTCTACGAGCAGTACTTC. It codes for CASSYSNLPTGLYEQYF. V gene TRBV6-6 combines with J gene TRBJ2-7; D not resolved. The V end lost 0 bases, the J end lost 3 bases, and 18 bases lay between the germline ends. The CDR3 is 17 residues long. Germline CDR1 and CDR2: MNHNY and SVGAGI (reference sequence).

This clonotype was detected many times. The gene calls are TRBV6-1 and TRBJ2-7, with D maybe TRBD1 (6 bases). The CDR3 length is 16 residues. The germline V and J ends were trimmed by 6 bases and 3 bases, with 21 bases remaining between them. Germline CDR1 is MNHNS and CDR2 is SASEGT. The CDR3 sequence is CASSSQGRAGDYEQYF. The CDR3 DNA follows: TGTGCCAGCAGCTCCCAGGGCAGGGCAGGGGACTACGAGCAGTACTTC.

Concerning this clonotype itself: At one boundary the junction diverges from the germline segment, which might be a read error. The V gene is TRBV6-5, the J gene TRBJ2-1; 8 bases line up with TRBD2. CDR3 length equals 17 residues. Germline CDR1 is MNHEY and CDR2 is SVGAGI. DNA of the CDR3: TGTGCCAACAGTTCTCCTAGTCGGAGCGGGAGCGACAATGAGCAGCTCTTC. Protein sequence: CANSSPSRSGSDNEQLF.

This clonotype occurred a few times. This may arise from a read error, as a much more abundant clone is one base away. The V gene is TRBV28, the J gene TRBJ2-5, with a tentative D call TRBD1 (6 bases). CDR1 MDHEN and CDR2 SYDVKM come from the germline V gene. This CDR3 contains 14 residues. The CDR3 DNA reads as TGTGTCAGCGAACTGACAGGTCGCCCAGAGACCCAGTACTTC. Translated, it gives CVSELTGRPETQYF.

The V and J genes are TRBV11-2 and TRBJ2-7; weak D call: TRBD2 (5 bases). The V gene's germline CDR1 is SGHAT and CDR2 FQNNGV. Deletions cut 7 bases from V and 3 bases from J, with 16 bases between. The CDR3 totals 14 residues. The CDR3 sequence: CASTPPGSVYEQYF. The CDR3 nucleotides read TGTGCCAGCACCCCCCCGGGGTCTGTCTACGAGCAGTACTTC.

The CDR3 sequence is CASRWTSGAEVQYF. CDR3 coding DNA: TGTGCCAGCAGATGGACTAGCGGGGCGGAGGTCCAGTACTTC. The chain uses TRBV11-2 and TRBJ2-5, with 12 positions matching TRBD2. CDR1 and CDR2 (germline): SGHAT, FQNNGV. There are 14 residues in the CDR3. V lost 6 bases and J lost 10; bases outside the gene matches: 9.

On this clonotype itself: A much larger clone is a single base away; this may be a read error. The CDR3 here is CAISRTSGRGDTQYF. Here the CDR3 DNA reads TGTGCCATCAGCAGGACTAGCGGGAGAGGAGATACGCAGTATTTT. The chain combines TRBV5-8 with TRBJ2-3; 13 bases align to TRBD2. The germline V gene has CDR1 SGHTS and CDR2 YDEGEE. This CDR3 is built from 15 residues.

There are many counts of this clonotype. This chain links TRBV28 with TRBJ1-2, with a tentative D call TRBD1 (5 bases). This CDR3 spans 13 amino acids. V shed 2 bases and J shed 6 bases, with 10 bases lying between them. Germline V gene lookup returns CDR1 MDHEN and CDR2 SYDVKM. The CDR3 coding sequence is TGTGCCAGCAGTTTACATGGGGGGGATGGCTACACCTTC. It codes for CASSLHGGDGYTF.

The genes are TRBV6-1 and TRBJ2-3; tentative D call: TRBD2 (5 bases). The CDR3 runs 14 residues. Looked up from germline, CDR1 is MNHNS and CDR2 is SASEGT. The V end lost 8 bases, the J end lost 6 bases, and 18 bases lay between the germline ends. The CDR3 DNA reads TGTGCCAGCGGCCGAGGACTGGTATACGATACGCAGTATTTT. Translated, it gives CASGRGLVYDTQYF.

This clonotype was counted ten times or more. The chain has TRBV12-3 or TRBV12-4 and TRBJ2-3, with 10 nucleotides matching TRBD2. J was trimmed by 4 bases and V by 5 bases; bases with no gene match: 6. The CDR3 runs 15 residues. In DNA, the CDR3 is TGTGCCAGCAGTCCAGCGGGGGGGCCGTCAGATACGCAGTATTTT. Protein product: CASSPAGGPSDTQYF.

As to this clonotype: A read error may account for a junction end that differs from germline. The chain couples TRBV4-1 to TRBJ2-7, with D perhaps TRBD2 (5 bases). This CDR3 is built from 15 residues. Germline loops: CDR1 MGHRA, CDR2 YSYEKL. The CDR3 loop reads CASNQMPGFSYEHYF. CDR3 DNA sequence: TGCGCCAGCAACCAGATGCCGGGGTTCTCCTACGAGCACTACTTC.

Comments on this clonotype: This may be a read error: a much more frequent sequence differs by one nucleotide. CDR3 coding DNA: TGTGCCAGCAGCCCGGGACAGGGGGGCGCGGGCTACACCTTC. Its protein is CASSPGQGGAGYTF. The chain joins TRBV7-9 to TRBJ1-2, with 11 bases identical to TRBD1. Trimming at V came to 5 bases and at J to 8 bases, leaving 7 bases not matched to a gene. CDR1 SEHNR and CDR2 FQNEAQ come from the germline V gene (reference sequence). The CDR3 loop spans 14 amino acids.

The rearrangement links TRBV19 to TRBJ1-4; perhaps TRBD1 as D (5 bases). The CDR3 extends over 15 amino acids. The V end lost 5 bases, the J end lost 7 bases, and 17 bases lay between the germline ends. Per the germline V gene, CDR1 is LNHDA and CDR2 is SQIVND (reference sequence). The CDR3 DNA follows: TGTGCCAGTAGTGCAACCGGGACGCCCGGTGAAAAACTGTTTTTT. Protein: CASSATGTPGEKLFF.